The clone carrying this TCR beta chain was found many times. The group of healthy controls was made up of people who were blood bank volunteers in Maryland, USA. The unsorted libraries originated from 2 million PBMCs that had been stored at -80 C. The data originate from a study of neurological immune-mediated disorders. TCRdb re-analysed the 5' RACE reads in MiXCR, keeping a single row per CDR3 protein. The profile shows around 40,000 distinct CDR3 sequences, roughly 13% of them singletons. Germline V CDR1 and CDR2: DFQATT, SNEGSKA (reference sequence). This CDR3 has 12 amino acids. V was cut by 8 bases and J by 3 bases, with 14 bases left in between.

The J gene is TRBJ2-7, the V gene TRBV20-1; D tentatively reads TRBD1 or TRBD2 (5 bases each). The clonotype originates from a female donor in good health. What was sequenced was PBMCs. CDR3 bases: TGCAGTCTTACGGGACGGGGCTACGAGCAGTACTTC. It codes for CSLTGRGYEQYF.